The T cell receptor (beta chain) described here comes from a study of cytomegalovirus exposure and HLA in healthy donors. V lost 3 bases to trimming and J lost 0 bases; unmatched junction nucleotides: 9. This CDR3 contains 18 residues. In germline, CDR1 is SGDLS, CDR2 YYNGEE. 13 Jbeta primers and 60 Vbeta primers were used for the PCR. Profiled with immunoSEQ multiplex PCR; TCRdb holds only in-frame clones, not every one. This table holds 90,000 to 140,000 clones, under 85% found once. The receptor was derived from a man aged 25-40 years in good health and CMV-seronegative. This rearrangement joins TRBV9 to TRBJ2-6; 7 nucleotides line up with TRBD1. The source material was PBMCs. The CDR3 DNA follows: TGTGCCAGCAGCGCGTCCGGGACAGCCTACTCTGGGGCCAACGTCCTGACTTTC. Amino acids: CASSASGTAYSGANVLTF.